This T cell receptor (beta chain) was sequenced in a study of T cell clusters in autoimmune cytopenias. Study background: The median distinct TRB clonotype count was around 2,400 per sample, from a median about 54,000 reads. Regarding the study as a whole: Primary autoimmune cytopenia patients seemingly lacked the physiological T cell clusters found in healthy donors.

Approximately 36,000 genome equivalents of blood DNA were amplified for TRB. With regard to this clonotype: Its specificity is not known.

TRB was amplified by touch-down multiplex PCR, primer pools A and B combined. TCRdb reprocessed the multiplex PCR reads, with one entry per CDR3 protein and no DNA. The record lists about 8,200 distinct CDR3 sequences, of which the ten most abundant hold 25% to 35%. The V gene's germline CDR1 is SGHDT and CDR2 YYEEEE. The CDR3 runs to 15 residues. The sequence derives from a human donor with an autoimmune cytopenia or autoimmune hepatitis (not recorded which). Sequenced: peripheral blood. The rearrangement uses TRBV5-6 and TRBJ2-7; there is no DNA to check the TCRdb D call of TRBD2. This CDR3 reads CASSREGLREVEQYF.